What follows are 13 T cell receptor beta chains derived from one specimen sequenced in a study of blood T cells in healthy people across ages. A J-beta primer mix and a sample-barcoded 5' primer were used in a second PCR of roughly 6 to 12 cycles. Via MiXCR, TCRdb re-called the 5' RACE reads, giving one row per CDR3 protein. The sample lists over 600,000 distinct CDR3 sequences, roughly 43% seen once, with roughly 30% in the top ten. The sequencing input was blood. These receptors originate from a man older than 75 in good health.

Details on this clonotype: A much more abundant neighbour one base away suggests this may be a read error. Here the CDR3 reads CAGSPGTGVGTDTQYF. In DNA form, the CDR3 reads TGTGCCGGCAGCCCCGGGACAGGCGTTGGTACAGATACGCAGTATTTT. The V and J genes are TRBV6-2 or TRBV6-3 and TRBJ2-3, with 8 positions matching TRBD1. Germline lookup yields CDR1 MNHEY and CDR2 SVGEGT. The CDR3 length is 16 residues.

The chain employs TRBV6-1 and TRBJ2-7; TRBD1 matches at 11 bases. Germline V gene sequence: CDR1 MNHNS, CDR2 SASEGT. V trimming: 4 bases; J trimming: 3 bases; junction bases outside the gene matches: 2. This CDR3 spans 14 amino acids. CDR3 sequence reads: CASSADRGLYEQYF. Written as DNA, the CDR3 is TGTGCCAGCAGTGCGGACAGGGGGCTCTACGAGCAGTACTTC.

This clonotype was seen a few times. The chain employs TRBV19 and TRBJ2-1; possibly TRBD2 for D (6 bases). The germline V gene encodes CDR1 LNHDA and CDR2 SQIVND (reference sequence). Trimming left V 5 bases short and J 1 base short, with 21 bases between. This CDR3 is 18 amino acids long. In DNA, the CDR3 is TGTGCCAGTAGTGCCAGGTCGGGAGCGGGTTCGTCCTACAATGAGCAGTTCTTC. Encoded protein: CASSARSGAGSSYNEQFF.

In this sample, this clonotype turned up once. The J gene is TRBJ2-1, the V gene TRBV11-2, with 10 bases identical to TRBD1. The J call may be incorrect, as the DNA end agrees better with TRBJ2-7. The germline CDR1 and CDR2 sequences are SGHAT and FQNNGV. There are 14 residues in the CDR3. The CDR3 bases are TGTGCCAGCAAGGACAGGGGGTTTTACAATGAGCAGTACTTC. Protein product: CASKDRGFYNEQYF.

This clonotype came up many times. The V call is TRBV30, the J call TRBJ2-5; the match to TRBD1 covers 8 bases. This CDR3 comprises 13 residues. Germline assignment: CDR1 GTSNPN and CDR2 SVGIG (reference sequence). V lost 5 bases, J lost 6 bases, and 8 bases stayed unmatched. CDR3 in amino acids: CAWDSQGAKTQYF. The CDR3 region has the DNA TGTGCCTGGGATAGTCAGGGGGCGAAGACCCAGTACTTC.

This clonotype has only one observation. J is TRBJ2-5 and V is TRBV6-2 or TRBV6-3, with 12 bases identical to TRBD2. This CDR3 is built from 14 residues. V shed 7 bases, J shed 5 bases, and the junction held 5 bases outside the gene matches. CDR1 and CDR2 (germline): MNHEY, SVGEGT. The CDR3 protein is CASTRGLAGETQYF. In DNA, the CDR3 is TGTGCCAGCACCCGAGGACTAGCGGGGGAGACCCAGTACTTC.

The chain employs TRBV20-1 and TRBJ2-1, with 14 nucleotides matching TRBD2. After removal of 6 bases from V and 7 bases from J, the junction contained 8 bases not matched to a gene. Germline CDR1 is DFQATT and CDR2 is SNEGSKA (reference sequence). This CDR3 comprises 15 residues. The CDR3, as DNA: TGCAGTGCCAGCCTGACTAGCGGGAGGGGTAATGAGCAGTTCTTC. Its protein is CSASLTSGRGNEQFF.

V usage is TRBV29-1 and J usage is TRBJ2-5, with TRBD1 as a possible D gene (6 bases). CDR3 length equals 13 residues. Between the trimmed V and J ends, which lost 7 bases and 0 bases, there was a span of 12 bases. In germline, CDR1 is SQVTM, CDR2 ANQGSEA. The CDR3 nucleotides are TGCAGCGGGGCAGGGGCGTACCAAGAGACCCAGTACTTC. Translated: CSGAGAYQETQYF. Full variable domain (outside the CDR3, taken from reference TRBV29-1 and TRBJ2-5): SAVISQKPSRDICQRGTSLTIQCQVDSQVTMMFWYRQQPGQSLTLIATANQGSEATYESGFVIDKFPISRPNLTFSTLTVSNMSPEDSSIYLCSGAGAYQETQYFGPGTRLLVL.

In its sample, this clonotype was seen once. A much larger clone is a single base away; this may be a read error. The chain employs TRBV29-1 and TRBJ2-1; tentative D call: TRBD1 (6 bases). The CDR3 runs 12 residues. Trimming took off 7 bases at V and 13 bases at J, with 20 bases between the two ends. The germline gives CDR1 SQVTM, CDR2 ANQGSEA. The CDR3 sequence is CSAGTLQETQFF. The DNA of the CDR3 is TGCAGCGCCGGGACACTCCAAGAGACCCAGTTCTTC.

V and J are TRBV7-2 and TRBJ2-7; the match to TRBD2 covers 13 bases. The germline gives CDR1 SGHTA, CDR2 FQGNSA. The CDR3 is 19 amino acids. The V segment lost 5 bases and the J segment 1 base; nucleotides outside the gene matches: 14. In DNA form, the CDR3 reads TGTGCCAGCAGCCTCGGGACTAGCGGGACCCCCCTGAAGTCCTACGAGCAGTACTTC. It is translated as CASSLGTSGTPLKSYEQYF.

This chain's CDR3 is CAWSVSRGGSYNEQYF. The CDR3 DNA sequence: TGTGCCTGGAGTGTTTCTCGCGGCGGATCCTACAATGAGCAGTACTTC. V is TRBV30 and J is TRBJ2-1; D ambiguous. The better agreement between TRBJ2-7 and the DNA end casts doubt on the J call. The V gene's germline CDR1 is GTSNPN and CDR2 SVGIG (reference sequence). The CDR3 runs to 16 residues.

Points on this clonotype: A much larger clonotype is one base distant, so this may be a read error. V is TRBV29-1 and J is TRBJ2-4; 12 bases agree with TRBD1. The CDR3 runs 14 residues. Germline-derived CDR1 and CDR2 are SQVTM and ANQGSEA. The ends lost 7 bases at V and 7 bases at J; junction bases unmatched: 8. In DNA form, the CDR3 reads TGCAGCGCTAGGGACAGGGGGCGTAGGAACATTCAGTACTTC. Amino acids: CSARDRGRRNIQYF. Full variable domain (outside the CDR3, taken from reference TRBV29-1 and TRBJ2-4): SAVISQKPSRDICQRGTSLTIQCQVDSQVTMMFWYRQQPGQSLTLIATANQGSEATYESGFVIDKFPISRPNLTFSTLTVSNMSPEDSSIYLCSARDRGRRNIQYFGAGTRLSVL.

The CDR3 DNA is TGTGCCAGCAGCCCTGGAGGAGGACACTACACTGAAGCTTTCTTT. It is translated as CASSPGGGHYTEAFF. This chain links TRBV7-6 with TRBJ1-1; D is possibly TRBD1 (5 bases). V dropped 5 bases and J dropped 3 bases, with 16 bases sitting between them. Germline V gene sequence: CDR1 SGHVS, CDR2 FNYEAQ. The length of the CDR3 is 15 residues.